These 8 T cell receptor beta chains share one sample of origin, sequenced in a study of beta chain features in type 1 diabetes. Findings and limits, study-wide: When Type 1 diabetes patients were examined, their TCRB CDR3s proved moderately but significantly shorter in all four CD4+ subsets.

Expressed TCRB transcripts were sequenced because the entire RNA isolate underwent reverse transcription. Clones were sequenced by immunoSEQ multiplex PCR, and TCRdb holds only the in-frame ones, with some missing. The table has approximately 100,000 clones, roughly 28% seen once. These receptors' targets are unknown. The sample was central memory CD4+ T cells from blood. The source of these receptors is a woman aged 18-35 years with type 1 diabetes.

The chain recombines TRBV27 with TRBJ1-1; 8 bases are shared with TRBD1. Germline V gene lookup returns CDR1 MNHEY and CDR2 SMNVEV (reference sequence). This CDR3 region has 14 residues. Trimming took 6 bases from V and 3 from J; bases not matched to a gene: 6. CDR3 sequence reads: CASRTTGVYTEAFF. As DNA, the CDR3 is TGTGCCAGCAGGACGACAGGGGTGTACACTGAAGCTTTCTTT.

The chain combines TRBV13 with TRBJ2-4; TRBD1 agrees at 8 bases. Germline CDR1 reads PRHDT; CDR2 reads FYEKMQ (reference sequence). This CDR3 has 15 amino acids. With 6 bases clipped from V and 4 bases from J, the junction kept 8 bases outside the gene matches. The CDR3 DNA sequence: TGTGCCAGCAGTTCTGGGCGGGACAGGAAAAACATTCAGTACTTC. Protein sequence: CASSSGRDRKNIQYF.

This clone appeared a few times. The rearrangement uses TRBV18 and TRBJ1-1; D is possibly TRBD1 (6 bases). From germline, CDR1 is KGHSH and CDR2 LQKENI. The CDR3 sequence is 15 residues long. The germline V and J ends were trimmed by 3 bases and 2 bases, with 13 bases remaining between them. The CDR3 loop reads CASSPIQGPNTEAFF. DNA for the CDR3: TGTGCCAGCTCACCGATACAGGGACCAAACACTGAAGCTTTCTTT.

The rearrangement uses TRBV5-1 and TRBJ1-1; unclear D gene. Germline loops: CDR1 SGHRS, CDR2 YFSETQ. With 4 bases removed from V and 5 bases from J, the gap between germline ends came to 15 bases. The CDR3 spans 14 residues. The CDR3 is CASSPGIRGTEAFF. The CDR3, as DNA: TGCGCCAGCAGCCCGGGAATAAGAGGGACTGAAGCTTTCTTT.

V usage is TRBV9 and J usage is TRBJ2-2, with TRBD2 identical over 11 bases. The CDR3 runs 19 residues. Germline lookup yields CDR1 SGDLS and CDR2 YYNGEE. V lost 7 bases to trimming and J lost 6 bases; unmatched junction nucleotides: 20. The CDR3 is CASSQGASGRRSLAGELFF. CDR3 nucleotides: TGTGCCAGCTCTCAGGGGGCTAGCGGGAGGAGGTCTCTCGCCGGGGAGCTGTTTTTT.

This clone turned up a few times. The chain has TRBV10-1 and TRBJ1-1; 7 nucleotides align to TRBD1. The germline V gene has CDR1 WNHNN and CDR2 SYGVQD (reference sequence). The CDR3 runs to 15 residues. J was trimmed by 4 bases and V by 6 bases; bases with no gene match: 11. This CDR3 is CASSPTDRSSTEAFF. As DNA, the CDR3 is TGCGCCAGCAGCCCCACGGACAGGTCGTCCACTGAAGCTTTCTTT.

This clone was recorded a few times. V gene TRBV14 combines with J gene TRBJ2-1; D is undetermined. Germline-derived CDR1 and CDR2 are SGHDN and FVKESK. Trimming cost V 4 bases and J 8 bases, with 9 bases left between them. The CDR3 sequence is 12 residues long. CDR3 sequence reads: CASSRSRYEQFF. In DNA, the CDR3 is TGTGCCAGCAGCCGCTCTAGGTATGAGCAGTTCTTC.

This clone was found a few times. This chain uses TRBV11-2 with TRBJ2-3; TRBD1 is a possible D gene (6 bases). Trimming stripped 5 bases from V and 3 bases from J, with 18 bases between. CDR1 is SGHAT and CDR2 is FQNNGV in the germline V gene. The CDR3 is made up of 16 amino acids. The CDR3 region has the DNA TGTGCCAGCAGCACAGGACAGTCACTCGGAACAGATACGCAGTATTTT. Residues: CASSTGQSLGTDTQYF.